Below, 26 T cell receptor beta chains from the same sample are listed, as sequenced in a study of blood T cell repertoires in COVID-19. TCRdb's copy holds only in-frame clones and misses some; the assay was immunoSEQ multiplex PCR. Among roughly 100,000 clones listed, 87% were seen once. Sequences were obtained from peripheral blood. The receptors originated from a woman aged 45-65 years with COVID-19, enrolled during active disease.

The J gene is TRBJ2-1, the V gene TRBV11-2; 8 bases match TRBD1. Germline loops: CDR1 SGHAT, CDR2 FQNNGV. The CDR3 loop spans 19 amino acids. V was pared by 2 bases and J by 4 bases, with 16 bases of the junction left unmatched. The DNA for the CDR3 is TGTGCCAGCAGCTTATCGCGACAGGGGCCCTACACGGGGTACAATGAGCAGTTCTTC. Translated: CASSLSRQGPYTGYNEQFF.

The rearrangement uses TRBV7-3 and TRBJ2-1, with 8 bases aligning to TRBD1. The ends lost 4 bases at V and 4 bases at J; junction bases unmatched: 12. The CDR3 spans 17 residues. Germline CDR1 and CDR2: SGHTA and FQGTGA. As DNA, the CDR3 is TGTGCCAGCAGCTCCACCTCAGGGGGCGCGGATTACAATGAGCAGTTCTTC. It codes for CASSSTSGGADYNEQFF.

J is TRBJ2-7 and V is TRBV12-3 or TRBV12-4, with D tentatively TRBD2 (6 bases). CDR3 size: 12 residues. The germline V and J ends were trimmed by 3 bases and 9 bases, with 12 bases remaining between them. The CDR3 DNA sequence: TGTGCCAGCAGTTTGGGGCGGGACGCGCAGTACTTC. Amino acids: CASSLGRDAQYF.

In this sample, this clone turned up once. The DNA of the CDR3 is TGTGCCAGCAGCTTAGGTCGTCGGGGGGCCAACACCGGGGAGCTGTTTTTT. It specifies CASSLGRRGANTGELFF. The rearrangement links TRBV7-2 to TRBJ2-2; TRBD2 might be the D (7 bases). CDR1 is SGHTA and CDR2 is FQGNSA in the germline V gene. Trimming shortened V by 1 base and J by 2 bases, and 14 bases separated the two germline ends. The CDR3 totals 17 residues.

The V gene is TRBV2, the J gene TRBJ2-7, with 12 bases aligning to TRBD2. The CDR3 has 15 residues. CDR1 is SNHLY and CDR2 is FYNNEI in the germline V gene. Trimming took 3 bases from V and 3 from J; bases not matched to a gene: 3. This chain's CDR3 is CASSEGLAGLYEQYF. CDR3 nucleotides: TGTGCCAGCAGTGAGGGACTAGCGGGCCTCTACGAGCAGTACTTC.

This clone is a singleton in its sample. The chain has TRBV28 and TRBJ2-3, with D uncertain. V lost 2 bases, J lost 2 bases, and 2 bases lay in between. The germline gives CDR1 MDHEN, CDR2 SYDVKM. CDR3 length: 12 amino acids. Here the CDR3 DNA reads TGTGCCAGCAGTTTACACACAGATACGCAGTATTTT. Translated: CASSLHTDTQYF. The whole variable domain, filled in from reference TRBV28 and TRBJ2-3, reads DVKVTQSSRYLVKRTGEKVFLECVQDMDHENMFWYRQDPGLGLRLIYFSYDVKMKEKGDIPEGYSVSREKKERFSLILESASTNQTSMYLCASSLHTDTQYFGPGTRLTVL.

The chain carries TRBV6-1 and TRBJ1-2; D unclear. The CDR3 has 15 amino acids. Germline V gene data show CDR1 as MNHNS and CDR2 as SASEGT. The V and J ends lost 2 bases and 5 bases respectively, with 15 bases between them. The CDR3, as DNA: TGTGCCAGCAGTGAATCCCCAGGCTCCCTTTATGGCTACACCTTC. Translation gives CASSESPGSLYGYTF.

This sequence joins TRBV12-5 and TRBJ2-7, with D perhaps matching TRBD2 (6 bases). The CDR3 loop spans 14 amino acids. Germline V gene data show CDR1 as LGHNT and CDR2 as FRNRAP. Trimming stripped 2 bases from V and 5 bases from J, with 13 bases between. The CDR3 region is CASGLPGVDNEQYF. CDR3 DNA: TGTGCTAGTGGTTTGCCGGGGGTGGACAACGAGCAGTACTTC.

The chain carries TRBV6-5 and TRBJ1-5; the D is unclear. Trimming cost V 0 bases and J 2 bases, with 8 bases left between them. This CDR3 has 15 residues. In germline, CDR1 is MNHEY, CDR2 SVGAGI. The CDR3 nucleotides read TGTGCCAGCAGTTACTCGGTAGTCGGCAATCAGCCCCAGCATTTT. Translated: CASSYSVVGNQPQHF.

This chain joins TRBV6-5 and TRBJ2-5, with D maybe TRBD2 (6 bases). Deletions cut 0 bases from V and 3 bases from J, with 8 bases between. Germline-derived CDR1 and CDR2 are MNHEY and SVGAGI. The CDR3 runs to 14 residues. CDR3 DNA: TGTGCCAGCAGTTACTCGCGGGGAAAAGAGACCCAGTACTTC. Translated, it gives CASSYSRGKETQYF.

The chain employs TRBV10-3 and TRBJ2-3; TRBD1 agrees at 9 bases. V was pared by 6 bases and J by 2 bases, with 6 bases of the junction left unmatched. CDR3 size: 15 residues. Germline CDR1 reads ENHRY; CDR2 reads SYGVKD. The CDR3 DNA follows: TGTGCCATCAGCGATACAGGGGGCCTCACAGATACGCAGTATTTT. Encoded protein: CAISDTGGLTDTQYF.

In this sample, this clone turned up a few times. The chain recombines TRBV4-1 with TRBJ1-1, with D possibly matching TRBD1 (6 bases). Germline CDR1 MGHRA, CDR2 YSYEKL. This CDR3 has 15 residues. The V end was cut by 4 bases, the J end by 3 bases, with 15 bases between. CDR3 DNA: TGCGCCAGCAGCCCGTCCGGGACACCCTACACTGAAGCTTTCTTT. Residues: CASSPSGTPYTEAFF.

The CDR3 sequence is CASTGSGERETQYF. The CDR3 bases are TGTGCCAGCACCGGGAGCGGGGAGAGAGAGACCCAGTACTTC. This sequence joins TRBV6-5 and TRBJ2-5; 7 positions agree with TRBD2. Germline-derived CDR1 and CDR2 are MNHEY and SVGAGI. V dropped 7 bases and J dropped 4; count of bases not matched to a gene: 9. The CDR3 consists of 14 residues.

The chain links TRBV5-1 to TRBJ2-1; no firm D call. The CDR3 contains 15 residues. Germline CDR1 reads SGHRS; CDR2 reads YFSETQ. V lost 3 bases and J lost 2, with 12 bases in between. CDR3 sequence: CASSSVADPYNEQFF. DNA for the CDR3: TGCGCCAGCAGCTCCGTGGCGGATCCCTACAATGAGCAGTTCTTC.

The chain employs TRBV7-2 and TRBJ2-1; D is perhaps TRBD1 (5 bases). This CDR3 has 15 residues. In germline, CDR1 is SGHTA, CDR2 FQGNSA. V was trimmed by 1 base and J by 6 bases, leaving 13 bases between them. The CDR3 sequence: CASSLVVGAGNEQFF. The CDR3, as DNA: TGTGCCAGCAGCTTAGTTGTAGGGGCCGGCAATGAGCAGTTCTTC.

This chain connects TRBV24-1 to TRBJ2-3; TRBD2 matches at 16 bases. Germline V gene data show CDR1 as KGHDR and CDR2 as SFDVKD. CDR3 length equals 17 residues. V was clipped by 4 bases and J by 5 bases; unmatched bases: 5. The CDR3 loop is CATSDPGLAGGRDTQYF. CDR3 nucleotides: TGTGCCACCAGTGACCCGGGACTAGCGGGGGGGCGAGATACGCAGTATTTT.

The chain combines TRBV2 with TRBJ2-5; 8 bases fit TRBD2. Germline-derived CDR1 and CDR2 are SNHLY and FYNNEI. With 6 bases clipped from V and 1 base from J, the junction kept 4 bases outside the gene matches. The CDR3 totals 14 residues. CDR3 sequence: CASRASGGQETQYF. The DNA for the CDR3 is TGTGCCAGCAGGGCCAGCGGGGGCCAAGAGACCCAGTACTTC.

This CDR3 reads CASSEARGLGQSYEQYF. The CDR3, as DNA: TGTGCCAGCAGTGAAGCGAGGGGCCTCGGACAGAGCTACGAGCAGTACTTC. The J gene is TRBJ2-7, the V gene TRBV6-1; D is perhaps TRBD1 (6 bases). The ends were cut back, 0 bases at V and 3 bases at J, with 18 bases in the middle. The CDR3 is 17 residues long. The germline gives CDR1 MNHNS, CDR2 SASEGT.

The V and J genes are TRBV30 and TRBJ1-4; D is undetermined. Germline-derived CDR1 and CDR2 are GTSNPN and SVGIG (reference sequence). V shed 5 bases and J shed 5 bases, with 12 bases lying between them. The CDR3 loop spans 13 amino acids. The CDR3 DNA reads as TGTGCCTGGTCGGGGTCCCCGAATGAAAAACTGTTTTTT. Its protein product is CAWSGSPNEKLFF.

The gene calls are TRBV12-3 or TRBV12-4 and TRBJ2-7; 8 bases match TRBD1. The junction had 3 bases not matched to a gene; V was cut back by 5 bases and J by 3 bases. The CDR3 consists of 13 residues. The DNA for the CDR3 is TGTGCCAGCAGTCGGACAGGGTTCTACGAGCAGTACTTC. Protein product: CASSRTGFYEQYF.

This clone showed up just once. The V call is TRBV11-3, the J call TRBJ2-3; maybe TRBD1 (5 bases). This CDR3 contains 14 residues. The germline gives CDR1 SGHNT, CDR2 YENEEA. V lost 0 bases to trimming and J lost 6 bases, with 10 bases between them. The DNA of the CDR3 is TGTGCCAGCAGCTTAGATGGGGCTGCTGATACGCAGTATTTT. This sequence encodes CASSLDGAADTQYF. The whole variable domain, remainder taken from reference TRBV11-3 and TRBJ2-3, is EAGVVQSPRYKIIEKKQPVAFWCNPISGHNTLYWYLQNLGQGPELLIRYENEEAVDDSQLPKDRFSAERLKGVDSTLKIQPAELGDSAVYLCASSLDGAADTQYFGPGTRLTVL.

The chain uses TRBV6-5 and TRBJ2-3, with D hard to call. Germline V gene data show CDR1 as MNHEY and CDR2 as SVGAGI. This CDR3 contains 10 residues. Trimming took 10 bases from V and 8 from J, leaving 10 bases between them. The CDR3 here is CATPTGTQYF. Here the CDR3 DNA reads TGTGCCACCCCCACGGGTACGCAGTATTTT.

This sequence joins TRBV10-2 and TRBJ1-1, with D perhaps TRBD1 (5 bases). CDR1 is WSHSY and CDR2 is SAAADI in the germline V gene. CDR3 length: 13 amino acids. V lost 6 bases, J lost 1 base, and 9 bases lay in between. The CDR3 here is CASRVTANTEAFF. The CDR3, as DNA: TGCGCCAGCAGGGTGACAGCGAACACTGAAGCTTTCTTT.

This chain connects TRBV27 to TRBJ2-2; 7 nucleotides align to TRBD1. V was clipped by 3 bases and J by 2 bases; unmatched bases: 3. The germline gives CDR1 MNHEY, CDR2 SMNVEV (reference sequence). The CDR3 loop spans 15 amino acids. The CDR3 DNA follows: TGTGCCAGCAGTTTCGACAGGGTAAACACCGGGGAGCTGTTTTTT. Translation: CASSFDRVNTGELFF.

The chain employs TRBV20-1 and TRBJ2-7; TRBD2 matches at 9 bases. CDR1 and CDR2 (germline): DFQATT, SNEGSKA (reference sequence). The V and J ends lost 3 bases and 0 bases, in that order; junction bases with no gene match: 6. The CDR3 extends over 15 amino acids. In nucleotides, the CDR3 is TGCAGTGCTAGTTGGTCTAGCGGGGTCTCCTACGAGCAGTACTTC. This translates into CSASWSSGVSYEQYF.

The chain carries TRBV25-1 and TRBJ1-1; D uncertain. Trimming removed 3 bases at V and 1 base at J, with 6 bases between. This CDR3 has 13 residues. Looked up from germline, CDR1 is MGHDK and CDR2 is SYGVNS. CDR3 DNA: TGTGCCAGCAGTGACTACAGGAACACTGAAGCTTTCTTT. It codes for CASSDYRNTEAFF. The full variable domain, in which reference TRBV25-1 and TRBJ1-1 provide the parts outside the CDR3, is EADIYQTPRYLVIGTGKKITLECSQTMGHDKMYWYQQDPGMELHLIHYSYGVNSTEKGDLSSESTVSRIRTEHFPLTLESARPSHTSQYLCASSDYRNTEAFFGQGTRLTVV.